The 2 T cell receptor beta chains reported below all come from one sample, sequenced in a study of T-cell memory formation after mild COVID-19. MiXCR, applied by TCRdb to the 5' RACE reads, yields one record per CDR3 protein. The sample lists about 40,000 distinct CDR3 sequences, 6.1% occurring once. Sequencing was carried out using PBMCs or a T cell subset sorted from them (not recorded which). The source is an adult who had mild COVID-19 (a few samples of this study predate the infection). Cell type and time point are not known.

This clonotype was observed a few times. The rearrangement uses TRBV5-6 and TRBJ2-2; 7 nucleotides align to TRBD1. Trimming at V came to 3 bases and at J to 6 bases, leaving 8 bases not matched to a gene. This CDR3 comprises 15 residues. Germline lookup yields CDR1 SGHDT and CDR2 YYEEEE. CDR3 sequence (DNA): TGTGCCAGCAGCTCGACGGACAGGATGTCCGGGGAGCTGTTTTTT. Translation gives CASSSTDRMSGELFF.

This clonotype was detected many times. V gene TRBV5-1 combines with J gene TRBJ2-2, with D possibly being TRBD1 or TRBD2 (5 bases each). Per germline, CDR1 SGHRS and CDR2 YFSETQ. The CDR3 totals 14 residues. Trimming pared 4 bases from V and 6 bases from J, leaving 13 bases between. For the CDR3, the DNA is TGCGCCAGCAGCGACCGAGGGGTTTCCGGGGAGCTGTTTTTT. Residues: CASSDRGVSGELFF.